What follows is one T cell receptor (beta chain) and its context. What it recognizes is unknown. Profiled with immunoSEQ multiplex PCR; TCRdb holds only in-frame clones, not every one. The sample records about 2,200 clones, almost 70% being singletons. Germline-derived CDR1 and CDR2 are SEHNR and FQNEAQ (reference sequence). Trimming took 1 base from V and 5 from J, leaving 3 bases between them. This CDR3 region has 12 residues. Normal lung was sampled as far from the tumour as possible, at least 3 cm. The data derive from a study of immune cell composition in non-small cell lung cancer. Study-wide points: Tumour-reactive clones were not shown to match dominant in vivo tumour clones.

The genes are TRBV7-9 and TRBJ2-1; D remains ambiguous. The TCR was taken from a human donor with non-small cell lung cancer. Input material: non-adjacent lung tissue. CDR3 DNA sequence: TGTGCCAGCAGCTTAGACAACAATGAGCAGTTCTTC. Protein sequence: CASSLDNNEQFF.